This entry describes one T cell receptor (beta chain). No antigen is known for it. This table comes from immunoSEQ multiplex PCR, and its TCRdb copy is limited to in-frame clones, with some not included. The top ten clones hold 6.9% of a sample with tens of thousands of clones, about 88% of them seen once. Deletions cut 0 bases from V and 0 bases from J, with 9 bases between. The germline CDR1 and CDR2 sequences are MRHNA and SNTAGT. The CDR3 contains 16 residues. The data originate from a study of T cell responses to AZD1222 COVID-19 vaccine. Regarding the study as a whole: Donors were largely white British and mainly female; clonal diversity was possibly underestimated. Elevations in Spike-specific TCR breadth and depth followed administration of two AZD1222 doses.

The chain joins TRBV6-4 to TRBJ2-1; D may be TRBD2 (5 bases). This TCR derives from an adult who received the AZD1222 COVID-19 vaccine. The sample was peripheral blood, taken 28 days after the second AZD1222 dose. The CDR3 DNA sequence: TGTGCCAGCAGTGACTCGGGGAGAAGCTCCTACAATGAGCAGTTCTTC. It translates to CASSDSGRSSYNEQFF.